This T cell receptor beta chain was recovered during a study of T cells in Graves' hyperthyroidism and ophthalmopathy (dated by TCRdb to between 2018 and 2020). In the study overall: Peripheral blood was sampled at the time of initial diagnosis, prior to any treatment. The approximately 100 discovery patients were divided at random into training and test sets in a 7:3 ratio. Prospective prediction of ophthalmopathy was tested in an independent validation cohort of 18 to 20 hyperthyroidism patients and roughly 16 patients who later progressed to ophthalmopathy. Thyroid tissue and blood T-cell repertoires from about six Graves' hyperthyroidism patients were also compared in the study. TCR Vbeta CDR3 sequencing of roughly 140 peripheral blood samples (roughly 41 ophthalmopathy, approximately 80 hyperthyroidism and approximately 17 progressor patients) is reported in the paper. To identify TCR V-J signatures that set the groups apart, the researchers used a discovery cohort of 100 patients, made up of roughly 45 with Graves' ophthalmopathy and 57 with stable Graves' hyperthyroidism. Once sampling was done, hyperthyroidism patients were given methimazole at a starting dose of 30 mg daily, whereas ophthalmopathy patients were given high-dose intravenous methylprednisolone. The full study reports these points: Sample size was not statistically predetermined, and blinding of investigators to group allocation was not performed. A model built on a 13 V-J signature distinguished ophthalmopathy from stable hyperthyroidism, reaching about 88% sensitivity and under 84% specificity in cross-validation and 80%/75% in testing. Blood samples also contained most of the expanded thyroid clonotypes (frequency above 0.001), which suggests that blood repertoires may reflect thyroid immune responses. In validation, progression to ophthalmopathy was predicted by the model with 65% to 71% sensitivity and 72% to 85% specificity, a median of approximately 7.1 months before onset.

This clonotype was detected only a few times. It lacks a known antigen. One base away there is no much larger clone; base qualities are not given. Hyperthyroidism patients were newly diagnosed, had a disease duration of under 2 months, and were aged 18 to 65 years. The study excluded patients with uncontrolled infections, other autoimmune diseases, pregnancy or lactation. Clinical symptoms, serum thyroxine and TRAb, thyroid ultrasound, and orbital computed tomography formed the basis for the diagnoses. For progressor patients, blood was drawn at the first diagnosis of hyperthyroidism, before any ophthalmopathy symptoms had appeared. PBMCs were separated from around 9.1 ml of fresh peripheral blood using Ficoll-Paque density gradient centrifugation. Progressor patients were first diagnosed with Graves' hyperthyroidism and then developed ophthalmopathy during follow-up. Total RNA was extracted using Trizol reagent, and RNA quality was assessed on an Agilent 2100 Bioanalyzer.

V ends up 3 bases short and J 5 bases short, with an unmatched junction base count of 8. Its CDR3 holds 16 amino acids, cysteine through phenylalanine. The only DNA kept is the CDR3, 48 bases in frame from the first base. CDR1 and CDR2 (LNHNV, YYDKDF) derive from the germline V gene (reference sequence). The TCR beta CDR3 regions were amplified from RNA transcripts. The first round of RT-PCR for the TCR CDR3 was performed with the HTBI primer set and the Qiagen OneStep RT-PCR kit. The libraries were constructed in a second round of multiplex PCR and then size-selected and purified. Sequencing of the libraries was done on an Illumina HiSeq2000 using paired-end 100 bp reads. The authors' analysis ran thus. SOAPnuke was used to process the raw data, throwing out any read that contained adapters or uncalled bases, had a mean Phred below 15, or lacked an exact constant-primer or identifier match. COPE v1.2.5 was used to merge high-quality paired reads, and clonotypes were defined as unique nucleotide sequences. MiTCR v1.1 was used to align the clonotypes against IMGT TRBV, TRBD and TRBJ reference segments. The analysis was restricted to V-J combinations with a frequency above 0.0001, which together covered around 99% of the repertoires. A TCS score was defined as the ratio between F50 (clonal expansion) and ExV (chaos), using BLOSUM62-based TCRdist between CDR3 peptides within each V-J. Welch's t-statistics and random forest reduced roughly 500 V-J features to 13, which were used in a naive Bayes classifier (R e1071). The public reads were quality trimmed at Q25 with fastp and then assembled into clones with MiXCR by TCRdb, keeping productive beta chains. Entries that share a CDR3 protein sequence are merged under the most common genes and DNA. The V and J calls here are based on TCRdb, not the publication. Here the sample has hundreds of thousands of distinct CDR3 sequences; around 19% occur a single time. The top ten clonotypes cover about a sixth of the sample.

This chain is built from TRBV15 and TRBJ2-7; 12 central bases correspond to TRBD1. The source material was blood. The receptor was derived from a woman aged 45-60 years with Graves' hyperthyroidism that later progressed to Graves' ophthalmopathy. CDR3 region: CATSSGSGTGGHEQYF. DNA sequence: TGTGCCACCAGCAGCGGGTCAGGGACAGGGGGCCACGAGCAGTACTTC. This CDR3, with the reference TRBV15 and TRBJ2-7 proteins standing in past its ends, gives the full variable domain DAMVIQNPRYQVTQFGKPVTLSCSQTLNHNVMYWYQQKSSQAPKLLFHYYDKDFNNEADTPDNFQSRRPNTSFCFLDIRSPGLGDTAMYLCATSSGSGTGGHEQYFGPGTRLTVT.